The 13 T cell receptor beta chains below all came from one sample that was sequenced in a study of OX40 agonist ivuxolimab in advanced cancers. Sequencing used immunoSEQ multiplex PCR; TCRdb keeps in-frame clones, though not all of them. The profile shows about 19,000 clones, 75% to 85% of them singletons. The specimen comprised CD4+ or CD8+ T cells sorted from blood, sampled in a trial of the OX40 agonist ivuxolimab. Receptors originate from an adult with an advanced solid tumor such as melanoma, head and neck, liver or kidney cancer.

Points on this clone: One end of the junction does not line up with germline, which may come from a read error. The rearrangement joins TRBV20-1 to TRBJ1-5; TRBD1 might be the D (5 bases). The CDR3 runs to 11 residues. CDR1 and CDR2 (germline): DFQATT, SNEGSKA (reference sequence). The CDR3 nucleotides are TGCAGTGCCAGGAATGGCAGGGTCGGGGTATTT. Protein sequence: CSARNGRVGVF.

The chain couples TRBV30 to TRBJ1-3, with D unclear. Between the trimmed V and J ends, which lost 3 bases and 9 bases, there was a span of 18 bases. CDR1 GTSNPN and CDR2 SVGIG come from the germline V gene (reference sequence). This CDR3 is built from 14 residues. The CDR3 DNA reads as TGTGCCTGGAGACCACCCCGAAACTTGGGCACCATATATTTT. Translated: CAWRPPRNLGTIYF.

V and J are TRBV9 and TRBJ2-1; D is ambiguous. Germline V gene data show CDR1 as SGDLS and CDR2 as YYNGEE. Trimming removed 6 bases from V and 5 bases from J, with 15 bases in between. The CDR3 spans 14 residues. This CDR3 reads CASTKGSRDNEQFF. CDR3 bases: TGTGCCAGCACGAAAGGGTCTAGAGACAATGAGCAGTTCTTC.

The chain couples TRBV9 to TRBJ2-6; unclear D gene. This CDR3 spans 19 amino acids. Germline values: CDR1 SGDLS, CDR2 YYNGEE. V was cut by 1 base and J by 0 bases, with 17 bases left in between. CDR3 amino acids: CASSVFPSVLPSGANVLTF. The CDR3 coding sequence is TGTGCCAGCAGCGTATTCCCCTCCGTCCTCCCCTCTGGGGCCAACGTCCTGACTTTC.

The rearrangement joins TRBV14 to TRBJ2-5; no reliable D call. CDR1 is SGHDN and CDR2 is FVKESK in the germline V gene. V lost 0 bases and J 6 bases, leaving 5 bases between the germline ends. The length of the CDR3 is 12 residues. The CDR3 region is CASSQDLQTQYF. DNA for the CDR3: TGTGCCAGCAGCCAAGATCTTCAGACCCAGTACTTC.

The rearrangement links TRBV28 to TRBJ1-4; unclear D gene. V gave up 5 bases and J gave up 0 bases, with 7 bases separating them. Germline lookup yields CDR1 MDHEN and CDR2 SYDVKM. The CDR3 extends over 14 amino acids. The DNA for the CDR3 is TGTGCCAGCAGTCCCGGACCAACTAATGAAAAACTGTTTTTT. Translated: CASSPGPTNEKLFF.

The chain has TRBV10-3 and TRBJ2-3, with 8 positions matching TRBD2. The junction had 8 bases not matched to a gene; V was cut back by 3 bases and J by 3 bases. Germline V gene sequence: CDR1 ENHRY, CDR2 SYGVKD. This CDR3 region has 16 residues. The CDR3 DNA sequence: TGTGCCATCAGTGATGACCGGGGGGGAGGGACAGATACGCAGTATTTT. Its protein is CAISDDRGGGTDTQYF.

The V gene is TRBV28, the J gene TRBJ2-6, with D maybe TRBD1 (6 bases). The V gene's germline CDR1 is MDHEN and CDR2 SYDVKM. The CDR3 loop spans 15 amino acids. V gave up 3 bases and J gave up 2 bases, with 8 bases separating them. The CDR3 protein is CASSLTGAGANVLTF. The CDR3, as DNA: TGTGCCAGCAGTTTGACAGGCGCTGGGGCCAACGTCCTGACTTTC.

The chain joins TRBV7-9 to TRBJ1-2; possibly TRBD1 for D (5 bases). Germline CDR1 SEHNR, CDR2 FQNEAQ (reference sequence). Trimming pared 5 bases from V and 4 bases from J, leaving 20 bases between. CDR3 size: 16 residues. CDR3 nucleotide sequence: TGTGCCAGCAGCCCCTCCACCGGGACGAGGACCTATGGCTACACCTTC. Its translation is CASSPSTGTRTYGYTF. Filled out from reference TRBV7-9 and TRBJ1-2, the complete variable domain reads DTGVSQNPRHKITKRGQNVTFRCDPISEHNRLYWYRQTLGQGPEFLTYFQNEAQLEKSRLLSDRFSAERPKGSFSTLEIQRTEQGDSAMYLCASSPSTGTRTYGYTFGSGTRLTVV.

CDR3 sequence: CASSIYTEAFF. DNA of the CDR3: TGTGCCAGTAGTATCTACACTGAAGCTTTCTTT. The chain couples TRBV19 to TRBJ1-1; no clear D. The CDR3 sequence is 11 residues long. Per germline, CDR1 LNHDA and CDR2 SQIVND (reference sequence). The ends were cut back, 3 bases at V and 3 bases at J, with 2 bases in the middle.

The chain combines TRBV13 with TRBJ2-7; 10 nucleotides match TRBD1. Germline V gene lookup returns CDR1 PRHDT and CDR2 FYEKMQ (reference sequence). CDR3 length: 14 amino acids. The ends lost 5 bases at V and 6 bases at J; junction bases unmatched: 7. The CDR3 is CASSLGTGAAEQYF. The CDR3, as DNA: TGTGCCAGCAGCCTTGGGACAGGGGCGGCCGAGCAGTACTTC.

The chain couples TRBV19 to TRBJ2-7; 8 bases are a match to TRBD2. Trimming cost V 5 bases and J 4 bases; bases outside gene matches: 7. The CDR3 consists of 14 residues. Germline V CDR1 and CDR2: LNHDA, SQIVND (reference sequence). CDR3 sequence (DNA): TGTGCCAGTAGTGCCGGGGGGGGCTGGTACGAGCAGTACTTC. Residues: CASSAGGGWYEQYF. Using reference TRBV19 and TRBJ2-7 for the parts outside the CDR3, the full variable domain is DGGITQSPKYLFRKEGQNVTLSCEQNLNHDAMYWYRQDPGQGLRLIYYSQIVNDFQKGDIAEGYSVSREKKESFPLTVTSAQKNPTAFYLCASSAGGGWYEQYFGPGTRLTVT.

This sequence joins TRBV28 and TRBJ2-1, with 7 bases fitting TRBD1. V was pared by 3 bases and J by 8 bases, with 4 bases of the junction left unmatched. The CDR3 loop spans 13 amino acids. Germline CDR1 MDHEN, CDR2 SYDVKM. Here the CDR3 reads CASSLTGLHEQFF. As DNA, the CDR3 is TGTGCCAGCAGTTTGACAGGGCTTCATGAGCAGTTCTTC.